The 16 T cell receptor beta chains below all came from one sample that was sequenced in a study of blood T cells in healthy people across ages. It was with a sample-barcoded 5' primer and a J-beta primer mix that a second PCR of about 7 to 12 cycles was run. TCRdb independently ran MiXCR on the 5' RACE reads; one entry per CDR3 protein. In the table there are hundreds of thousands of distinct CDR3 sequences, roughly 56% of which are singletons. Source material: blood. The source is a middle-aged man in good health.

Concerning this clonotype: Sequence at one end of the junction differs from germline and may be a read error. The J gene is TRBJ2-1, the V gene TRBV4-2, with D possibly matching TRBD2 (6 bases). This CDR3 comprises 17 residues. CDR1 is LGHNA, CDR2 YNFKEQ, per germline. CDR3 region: CASTQLTSTTATGEQFF. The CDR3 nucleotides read TGTGCCAGCACCCAACTTACTAGCACCACCGCCACGGGTGAGCAGTTCTTC.

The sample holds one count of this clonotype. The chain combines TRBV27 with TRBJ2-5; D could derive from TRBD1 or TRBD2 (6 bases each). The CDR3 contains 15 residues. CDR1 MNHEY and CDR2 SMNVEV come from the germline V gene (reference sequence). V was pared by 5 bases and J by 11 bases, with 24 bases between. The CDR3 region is CASSTGTLGMDEQYF. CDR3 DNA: TGTGCCAGCAGTACAGGGACTCTAGGGATGGATGAGCAGTACTTC.

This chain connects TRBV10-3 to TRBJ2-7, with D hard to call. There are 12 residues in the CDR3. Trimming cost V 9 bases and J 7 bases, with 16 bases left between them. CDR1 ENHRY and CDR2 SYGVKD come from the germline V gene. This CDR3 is CAMSLLGDEQYF. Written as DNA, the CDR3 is TGTGCCATGTCGCTGTTGGGCGATGAGCAGTACTTC.

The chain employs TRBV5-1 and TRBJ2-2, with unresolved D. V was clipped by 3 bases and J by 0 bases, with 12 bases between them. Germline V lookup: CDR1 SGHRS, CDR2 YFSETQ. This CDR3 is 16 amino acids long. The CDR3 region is CASSWKHTANTGELFF. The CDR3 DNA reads TGCGCCAGCAGCTGGAAACATACTGCGAACACCGGGGAGCTGTTTTTT. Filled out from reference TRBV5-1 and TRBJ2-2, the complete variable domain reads KAGVTQTPRYLIKTRGQQVTLSCSPISGHRSVSWYQQTPGQGLQFLFEYFSETQRNKGNFPGRFSGRQFSNSRSEMNVSTLELGDSALYLCASSWKHTANTGELFFGEGSRLTVL.

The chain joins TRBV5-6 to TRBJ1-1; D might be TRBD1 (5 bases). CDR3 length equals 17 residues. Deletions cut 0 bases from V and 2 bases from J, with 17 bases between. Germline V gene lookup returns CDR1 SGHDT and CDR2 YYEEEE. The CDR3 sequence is CASSLGGEQEINTEAFF. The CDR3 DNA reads TGTGCCAGCAGCTTGGGAGGGGAACAGGAAATCAACACTGAAGCTTTCTTT.

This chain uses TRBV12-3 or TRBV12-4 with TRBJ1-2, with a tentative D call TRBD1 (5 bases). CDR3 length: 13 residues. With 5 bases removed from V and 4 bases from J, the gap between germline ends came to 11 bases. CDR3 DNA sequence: TGTGCCAGCAGTACTGACAGAGCCTATGGCTACACCTTC. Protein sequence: CASSTDRAYGYTF.

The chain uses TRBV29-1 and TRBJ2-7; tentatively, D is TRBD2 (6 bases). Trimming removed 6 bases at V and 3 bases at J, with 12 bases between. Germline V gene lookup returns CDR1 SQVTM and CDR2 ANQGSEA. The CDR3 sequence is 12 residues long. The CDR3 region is CSVKPGVYEQYF. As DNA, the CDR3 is TGCAGCGTGAAGCCGGGAGTCTACGAGCAGTACTTC.

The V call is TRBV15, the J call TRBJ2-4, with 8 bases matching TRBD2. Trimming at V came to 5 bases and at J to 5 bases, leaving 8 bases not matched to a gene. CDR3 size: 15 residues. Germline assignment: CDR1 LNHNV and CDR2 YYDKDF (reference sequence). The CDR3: CATSPPREGENIQYF. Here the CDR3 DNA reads TGTGCCACCAGCCCTCCCCGGGAGGGGGAAAACATTCAGTACTTC.

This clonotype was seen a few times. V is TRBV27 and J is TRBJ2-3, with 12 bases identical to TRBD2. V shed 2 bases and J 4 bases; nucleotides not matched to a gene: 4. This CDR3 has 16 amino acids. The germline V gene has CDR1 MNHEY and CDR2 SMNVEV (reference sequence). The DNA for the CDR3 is TGTGCCAGCAGTTTACTAGCGGGAGGGGGGGCAGATACGCAGTATTTT. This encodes CASSLLAGGGADTQYF.

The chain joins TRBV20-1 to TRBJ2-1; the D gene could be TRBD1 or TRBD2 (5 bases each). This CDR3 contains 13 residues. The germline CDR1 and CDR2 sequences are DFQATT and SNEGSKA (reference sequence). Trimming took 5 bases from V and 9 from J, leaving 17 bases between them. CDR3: CSASRDGGGEQFF. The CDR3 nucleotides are TGCAGTGCTTCCAGGGACGGAGGCGGTGAGCAGTTCTTC.

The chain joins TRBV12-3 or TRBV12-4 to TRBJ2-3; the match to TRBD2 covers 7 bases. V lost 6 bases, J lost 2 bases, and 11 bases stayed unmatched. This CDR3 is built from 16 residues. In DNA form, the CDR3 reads TGTGCCAGCAGCCTCCGTGGCGGGGGTAACACAGATACGCAGTATTTT. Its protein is CASSLRGGGNTDTQYF.

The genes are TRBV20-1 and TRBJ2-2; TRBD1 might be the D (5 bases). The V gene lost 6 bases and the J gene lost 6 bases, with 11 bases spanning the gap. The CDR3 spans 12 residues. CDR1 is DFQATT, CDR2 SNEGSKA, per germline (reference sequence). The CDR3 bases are TGCAGTGCGCGGACATTTCCCGGGGAGCTGTTTTTT. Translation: CSARTFPGELFF.

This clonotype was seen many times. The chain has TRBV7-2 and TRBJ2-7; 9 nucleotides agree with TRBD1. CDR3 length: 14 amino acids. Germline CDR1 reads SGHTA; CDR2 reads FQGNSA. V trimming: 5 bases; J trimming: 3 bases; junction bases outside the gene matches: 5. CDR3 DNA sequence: TGTGCCAGCAGCCCTACGACAGGGGGCTACGAGCAGTACTTC. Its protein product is CASSPTTGGYEQYF.

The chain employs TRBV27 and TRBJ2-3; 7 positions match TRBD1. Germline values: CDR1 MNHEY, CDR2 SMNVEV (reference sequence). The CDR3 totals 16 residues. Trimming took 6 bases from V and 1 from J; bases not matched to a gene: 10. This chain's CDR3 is CASRPQGLIRTDTQYF. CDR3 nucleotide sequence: TGTGCCAGCAGGCCACAGGGGTTAATTCGCACAGATACGCAGTATTTT.

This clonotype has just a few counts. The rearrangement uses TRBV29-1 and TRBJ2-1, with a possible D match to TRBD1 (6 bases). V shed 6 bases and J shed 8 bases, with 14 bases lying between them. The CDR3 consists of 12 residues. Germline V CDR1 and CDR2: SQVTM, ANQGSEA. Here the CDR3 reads CSVLIQGDEQFF. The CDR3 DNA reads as TGCAGCGTCTTAATACAGGGAGATGAGCAGTTCTTC.

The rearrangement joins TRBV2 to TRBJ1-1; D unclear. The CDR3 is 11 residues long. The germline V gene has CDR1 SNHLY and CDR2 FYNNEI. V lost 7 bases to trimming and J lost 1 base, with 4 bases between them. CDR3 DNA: TGTGCCAGCAAGCCGAACACTGAAGCTTTCTTT. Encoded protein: CASKPNTEAFF.